The 10 T cell receptor delta chains below were found in one sample sequenced in a study of γδ T cells in repeated Plasmodium falciparum infection. TCRdb reanalysed the multiplex PCR reads via CATT. The sample has 70,000 to 95,000 delta-chain clones, more than 1.4% seen once; the top ten hold around 8.5%. Gammadelta T cells were flow-sorted from PBMC into Vgamma9/Vdelta2+ and Vdelta2-negative populations for bulk analysis. Sequenced: gamma-delta T cells from blood. The receptors were gathered from a pool of human donors (malaria-infected and uninfected, not separated).

This clone was seen only a few times. This likely reflects a read error, since a far larger clone is one base away. The chain carries TRDV1 and TRDJ1; tentative D call: TRDD3 (6 bases). No J segment appears in TCRdb, so it was assigned here by matching the sequence to germline. The CDR3 totals 21 residues. CDR1 is TSWWSYY and CDR2 is QGS in the germline V gene. Here the CDR3 DNA reads TGCGCTCTTGGGGAGCCGATCATACGGTTCGATTTACTGGGTAACACCGATAAACTCATCTTT. Its translation is CALGEPIIRFDLLGNTDKLIF.

This clone was seen a handful of times. TCRdb assigns this DNA the protein of a much larger clone, which departs from its translation at residue 5; this likely reflects a read error, and the protein shown comes from translating the DNA. The chain couples TRDV2 to TRDJ3, with 8 bases fitting TRDD3. As TCRdb names no J gene, one was assigned here on the basis of a DNA match to germline. The ends lost 3 bases at V and 0 bases at J; junction bases unmatched: 9. Germline CDR1 reads GEAIGNYY; CDR2 reads EKD. The CDR3 runs 19 residues. As DNA, the CDR3 is TGTGCCTGTGACCCCAGTACTGGGGGGCCCTCCTGGGACACCCGACAGATGTTTTTC. Its translation is CACDPSTGGPSWDTRQMFF.

This clone was counted between two and nine times. This DNA translates differently at residue 8 from the TCRdb protein, which is that of a much larger clone; a read error is likely, and the protein shown is the DNA's own translation. The genes are TRDV1 and TRDJ1, with 7 bases lining up with TRDD3. TCRdb offers no J gene call, so here the DNA was matched to germline to obtain one. V lost 2 bases, J lost 5 bases, and 14 bases stayed unmatched. Germline values: CDR1 TSWWSYY, CDR2 QGS. This CDR3 has 17 residues. Here the CDR3 DNA reads TGTGCTCTTGGGGAAACTCCTCCCTACGGGGGATGGGATAAACTCATCTTT. It yields the protein CALGETPPYGGWDKLIF.

This clone appeared a few times. TCRdb attributes to this sequence the protein of a much larger clone, which differs from the DNA translation at residue 4; a read error is likely, and the protein displayed is translated from the DNA. The chain has TRDV1 and TRDJ1; 11 nucleotides match TRDD3. Matching the DNA to germline supplied the J gene, which TCRdb does not give. Per the germline V gene, CDR1 is TSWWSYY and CDR2 is QGS. The CDR3 runs to 20 residues. CDR3 coding DNA: TGTGCTCTTGCGGAACCTCGTGGAATACTGGGGGATAATAGGACCGATAAACTCATCTTT. This translates into CALAEPRGILGDNRTDKLIF.

Turning to this clone: A far larger clone is off by one base, so a read error is likely. Additional DNA sequences in this sample encode the identical CDR3. This chain connects TRDV1 to TRDJ1; 7 bases are a match to TRDD2. Here the J gene was assigned by germline matching of the DNA, as TCRdb has none. The CDR3 length is 19 residues. In germline, CDR1 is TSWWSYY, CDR2 QGS. CDR3 protein: CALGELPAFLSPYTDKLIF. The CDR3 bases are TGTGCTCTTGGAGAACTTCCGGCCTTCCTTTCCCCATACACCGATAAACTCATCTTT.

There are a few counts of this clone. The protein TCRdb lists belongs to a much larger clone and differs from this DNA's translation at residue 9, which points to a read error; the protein shown is made from the DNA. This chain joins TRDV2 and TRDJ1; the match to TRDD3 covers 7 bases. The J gene, absent from TCRdb, was called here by matching the DNA to germline. CDR1 is GEAIGNYY, CDR2 EKD, per germline. CDR3 length: 14 residues. V shed 3 bases, J shed 3 bases, and the junction held 6 bases outside the gene matches. The CDR3 reads CACDPSGGADKLIF. For the CDR3, the DNA is TGTGCCTGTGACCCTTCTGGGGGGGCCGATAAACTCATCTTT.

Worth noting for this clone: A far bigger clonotype differs at one base, so this is likely a read error. Distinct nucleotide sequences in the sample also encode this CDR3. The chain joins TRDV1 to TRDJ1, with a weak D call TRDD3 (5 bases). TCRdb supplies no J gene; here it was assigned by aligning the nucleotide sequence to germline. V dropped 0 bases and J dropped 4 bases, with 15 bases sitting between them. Germline assignment: CDR1 TSWWSYY and CDR2 QGS. The CDR3 contains 16 residues. DNA for the CDR3: TGTGCTCTTGGGGAACTAGGACACCGGGGAAGCGATAAACTCATCTTT. As protein: CALGELGHRGSDKLIF.

This clone was observed a few times. With a far larger clone one base away, a read error is the likely cause. Other nucleotide sequences in the sample specify the same CDR3. The V and J genes are TRDV1 and TRDJ1, with 8 bases fitting TRDD3. The J gene was not available in TCRdb and was assigned here by matching the DNA to germline segments. The J segment lost 5 bases and the V segment lost 9 bases, leaving 11 bases of the junction unmatched. CDR1 and CDR2 from the germline V gene are TSWWSYY and QGS. This CDR3 spans 14 amino acids. CDR3 amino acids: CALERTGGPDKLIF. As DNA, the CDR3 is TGTGCTCTCGAGCGAACTGGGGGCCCTGATAAACTCATCTTT.

For this clone: TCRdb's entry gives the protein of a much larger clone, which mismatches this DNA's translation at residue 17, likely from a read error; the protein reported here is translated from the DNA. The chain employs TRDV1 and TRDJ1; D uncertain. The CDR3 extends over 22 amino acids. V was cut by 0 bases and J by 3 bases, with 32 bases left in between. The germline V gene encodes CDR1 TSWWSYY and CDR2 QGS. The CDR3 DNA is TGTGCTCTTGGGGAACTAGGTCCGAGAGCCTCCTCCGCCGCGGGGTACCCCGATAAACTCATCTTT. Its translation is CALGELGPRASSAAGYPDKLIF.

This clone was recorded many times. The rearrangement links TRDV1 to TRDJ2; D possibly corresponds to TRDD3 (5 bases). This CDR3 has 20 amino acids. Germline V CDR1 and CDR2: TSWWSYY, QGS. With 2 bases removed from V and 4 bases from J, the gap between germline ends came to 26 bases. In nucleotides, the CDR3 is TGTGCTCTTGGGGAATCCAGTACTGGCCAAAGGGTCCCCCGGACAGCACAACTCTTCTTT. This gives the protein CALGESSTGQRVPRTAQLFF.